This TCR beta chain was obtained from a study of cytomegalovirus exposure and HLA in healthy donors. Across the study: In an early release, HLA-typed donors contributed about 79 million unique TCR sequences. Most donors, around 81% of some 400 genotyped, fell in the Caucasian-associated ancestry cluster. Study-level results: Evidence from a later analysis indicated that most CMV-associated TCR beta chains looked HLA-restricted. Most of the TCR beta V segments (in an earlier analysis) were productive either about 87% or about 30% of the time.

Germline CDR1 MGHDK, CDR2 SYGVNS. V dropped 5 bases and J dropped 3 bases, with 5 bases sitting between them. CDR3 length: 11 amino acids. With 60 Vbeta and 13 Jbeta primers, the PCR was carried out. Here immunoSEQ multiplex PCR was the method, and the copy in TCRdb shows in-frame clones only, minus some. This sample has about 140,000 clones; about 80% occur once, and the top ten carry around 4.3%. As to this clone: Its target is unknown.

The receptor's source is a middle-aged man in good health and CMV-seropositive. This sequence joins TRBV25-1 and TRBJ2-7, with D maybe TRBD2 (5 bases). The sample comprised PBMCs. The CDR3 here is CASSRGYEQYF. DNA for the CDR3: TGTGCCAGCAGTCGGGGCTACGAGCAGTACTTC.